What follows is one T cell receptor (beta chain) and its context. Its antigen is unknown. No much larger clone is present one base from it, and per-base qualities are unavailable. The data were taken from a study of shared clonotypes between healthy human individuals (dated by TCRdb to about 2020). Turning to the overall study: A couple of women and three men aged 18 to 49 years were included in the cohort. Libraries were prepared and TCR repertoires were sequenced by different laboratories using diverse techniques, in order to increase sequencing depth and limit assay-specific biases. For each donor, three plates each were used for CD4 naive and CD4 memory, two plates were used for CD8 naive, and one plate was used for CD8 memory. Each donor's leukapheresis produced roughly between roughly 0.85 and 10 billion PBMCs. The study deeply sequenced blood TCR repertoires of about 5 healthy adults to estimate repertoire size and the extent of clonotype sharing between individuals.

Using the deep immunoSEQ assay, multiplex PCR amplified TCR CDR3 regions from genomic DNA. Genomic DNA extracted from each cell subset was distributed evenly over all wells of several immunoSEQ 96-well plates, and each plate served as one replicate. Each replicate PCR for sorted subsets received about 0.2 ug genomic DNA, equal to roughly 30,000 T cell genomes. The purified libraries were quantified using a Qubit 3.0 fluorometer, sized with a Bioanalyzer 2100, and then quantified again using the KAPA Library Quantification kit. A separate single-read 150-cycle Illumina NextSeq 550 flow cell was used to sequence each immunoSEQ 96-well plate. As for the authors' bioinformatics: Because only junctional sequences without quality scores were contained in the immunoSEQ output, filtering matching that applied to full-length reads could not be performed. Sequences were annotated with PyIR, a Python wrapper for IgBLAST v1.9, using IMGT germline references to assign V/J genes and CDR3. Reads were removed for weak V/J assignments (E-value above 1e-6), missing CDR3, stop codons, out-of-frame junctions, or ambiguous translated residues. V3J clonotypes were defined by identical inferred V gene, J gene, and CDR3 amino acid sequence. Percentage overlap between repertoires was computed as shared unique clonotypes divided by the size of the smaller repertoire. Repertoire richness was assessed with RTK rarefaction, the Chao1 estimator, and Recon v2.1 estimates of unobserved clonotypes. Generation probabilities for all TCRbeta clonotypes obtained by the gDNA method from several donors were computed using OLGA. The table was pulled from immuneACCESS by TCRdb, which kept in-frame rearrangements only. Such tables lose some clones; where checked, under half of the loss comes from unresolved V genes, and the rest has no known cause. The V and J calls and clone size come from that table; D and trimming were worked out from the DNA. The sample has some 1,600,000 clones on record, 95% to 99% of them singletons. The ten largest clones add up to 0.45% of the sample.

Donors were healthy HIV-negative adults with no recently reported acute infections or vaccinations. Every donor was a Caucasian adult residing in Nashville, Tennessee, USA. CD4+ T cells were enriched by magnetic negative selection, after which naive cells were positively selected on CD45RA and the negative fraction was taken as the memory subset. Blood was collected by leukapheresis, and PBMCs were isolated by Ficoll-Histopaque density gradient centrifugation and then cryopreserved in liquid nitrogen vapor phase. Analytical flow cytometry was used to check the purity and quantity of each magnetically sorted T cell population. Genomic DNA was isolated from each sorted fraction and quantified by UV absorbance on a Nanodrop 2000c. Points the paper makes about the study in general: Larger estimated clonotype richness was generally found for naive subsets than for memory subsets. Based on pairwise subsampling, the degree of clonotype sharing among donors was expected to be affected by sequencing depth. The genetic and exposure-history diversity represented was limited by the small number of donors. Sampling was restricted to blood, and TCR repertoires in tissues likely differ from the TCR repertoires found in blood. Roughly 5% of naive CD4, 3.5% of naive CD8, 2.3% of memory CD4, and 0.4% of memory CD8 clonotypes were shared across several donors. Rarefaction of sorted-subset datasets indicated incomplete sequencing despite the large sequencing depth. Compared with non-shared clonotypes, the clonotypes found in all four sorted-subset donors had higher generation probabilities.

Trimming takes 1 base off V and 8 bases off J; junction bases not matched to a gene: 5. Based on the germline V gene, the CDR1 and CDR2 sequences are SGHTA and FQGNSA. The CDR3 measures 14 amino acids from cysteine to phenylalanine. Here the CDR3 DNA is all that survives: 42 bases in frame from base 1. The sequence is built from TRBV7-2 and TRBJ2-1; TRBD1 aligns with 7 central bases. Sequencing was performed on naive CD4+ T cells sorted from blood. The sample's cell subset or site label, decoded: CD45RA+ positively selected. This receptor was identified in a man between 25 and 39 years old in good health. The DNA is TGTGCCAGCAGCTTAGGATACCAGGGGGATGAGCAGTTCTTC. Translated, it reads CASSLGYQGDEQFF.